This TCR beta chain was captured in a study of radiation and T cells in renal cell carcinoma. This CDR3 comprises 16 residues. Trimming took 1 base from V and 3 from J; bases not matched to a gene: 3. Germline CDR1 and CDR2: SGHVS and FQNEAQ. The assay was immunoSEQ multiplex PCR, and TCRdb's table has in-frame clones only and misses some. The data contain around 45,000 clones, roughly 82% of them singletons. The time point: blood 4 weeks post-SBRT, at nephrectomy. The treatment here: 15 Gy SBRT to primary tumor, nephrectomy 4 weeks later. Nephrectomy followed 15 Gy stereotactic body radiation by 4 weeks. The patient's renal cell carcinoma had clear cell pathology.

The specimen comprised blood, sampled from a patient whose treatment included radiotherapy and nephrectomy. The origin of this receptor is a woman aged 65 to 85 with renal cell carcinoma. This chain uses TRBV7-8 with TRBJ2-3, with TRBD1 identical over 11 bases. Written as DNA, the CDR3 is TGTGCCAGCAGCTTAGAGGGGGACAGGGGGACAGATACGCAGTATTTT. This codes for CASSLEGDRGTDTQYF.